This T cell receptor (beta chain) was documented in a study of Graves' ophthalmopathy and Graves' hyperthyroidism. Turning to this clonotype: A much larger clone lies a single base off, so this may be a read error.

Amplification from RNA transcripts yielded the TCR beta CDR3 regions. First-round RT-PCR with HTBI primers preceded a second-round multiplex PCR. TCRdb reprocessed the multiplex PCR reads via MiXCR and lists one record per CDR3 protein. The sample lists 1 million to 1.3 million distinct CDR3 sequences, less than 45% occurring once. Germline assignment: CDR1 ENHRY and CDR2 SYGVKD. Trimming removed 6 bases at V and 0 bases at J, with 17 bases between. This CDR3 comprises 16 residues. Patients with other autoimmune diseases, uncontrolled infections, pregnancy or lactation were excluded. The TCR was taken from an adult man with Graves' hyperthyroidism. J is TRBJ2-5 and V is TRBV10-3; possibly TRBD2 for D (6 bases). Sequencing used peripheral blood or thyroid tissue (not recorded which). The CDR3, as DNA: TGTGCCATCAGAAATTCAGCGGCGGGGTACCAAGAGACCCAGTACTTC. Translating it yields CAIRNSAAGYQETQYF.